This is a list of T cell receptor beta chains from one sample in a study of blood T cells in healthy people across ages. TCRdb passed the 5' RACE reads through MiXCR, listing each CDR3 protein once. This sample has about 640,000 distinct CDR3 sequences, with roughly 58% found just once. Sequenced material: blood. The receptors stem from a man aged 60-69 years in good health. CDR3s include the opening cysteine and the closing phenylalanine or tryptophan. D genes are given only for firm matches. Part of the rows lack a size; the others show once, few, many or a class for expanded clones.

size	D	V	J	DNA	CDR3
.	.	TRBV21-1	TRBJ1-5	TGTGCCAGCAGCAAAGGGGACCTCAATCAGCCCCAGCATTTT	CASSKGDLNQPQHF
.	TRBD2	TRBV12-3/TRBV12-4	TRBJ2-1	TGTGCCAGCAGTGGACTAGCGAACAATGAGCAGTTCTTC	CASSGLANNEQFF
few	TRBD2	TRBV5-1	TRBJ2-3	TGCGCCAGCAGCTCCCTAGGGTGGTCTAGCGGTGGAGCAGATACGCAGTATTTT	CASSSLGWSSGGADTQYF
few	.	TRBV12-3/TRBV12-4	TRBJ1-1	TGTGCCAGCAGTTTAGGTGGCCCTGAAGCTTTCTTT	CASSLGGPEAFF
.	TRBD1	TRBV2	TRBJ1-5	TGTGCCAGCAGTGAATATGGGCGGACAGGGGGGAATCAGCCCCAGCATTTT	CASSEYGRTGGNQPQHF
few	TRBD1	TRBV10-3	TRBJ1-5	TGTGCCATCAGGGTCCAAGGACAGGCCCTCCAGCATTTT	CAIRVQGQALQHF
.	TRBD1	TRBV2	TRBJ2-7	TGTGCCAGCACCCGGGACAGAAATTCGGACGAGCAGTACTTC	CASTRDRNSDEQYF
.	.	TRBV20-1	TRBJ2-3	TGCAGTGCTGCGCCTAGCACAGATACGCAGTATTTT	CSAAPSTDTQYF
.	.	TRBV6-5	TRBJ2-7	TGTGCCAGCAGTTACGGGCCCCCACAGCTCTACGAGCAGTACTTC	CASSYGPPQLYEQYF
.	TRBD2	TRBV9	TRBJ2-3	TGTGCCAGCAGCCCAGGGACTAGCTGGGCCTGTGGGCAGTATTTT	CASSPGTSWACGQYF
few	.	TRBV4-1	TRBJ1-5	TGCGCCAGCAGCCAAGAACTCCGGCAGCCCCAGCATTTT	CASSQELRQPQHF
.	TRBD1	TRBV7-2	TRBJ2-7	TGTGCCAGCAGCCCGGGACAGGCATTCTACGAGCAGTACTTC	CASSPGQAFYEQYF
.	.	TRBV12-3/TRBV12-4	TRBJ1-2	TGTGCCAGCAGTTTCACCTCAGGGTCGAACTATGGCTACACCTTC	CASSFTSGSNYGYTF
.	.	TRBV21-1	TRBJ2-4	TGTGCCAGCAGCAAAGCGCCTGGGAGGCTAGCGGGTGAAAACATTCAGTACTTC	CASSKAPGRLAGENIQYF
.	.	TRBV29-1	TRBJ2-1	TGCAGCGTTCTAGAGGGGAGCTCCTACAATGAGCAGTTCTTC	CSVLEGSSYNEQFF
.	TRBD2	TRBV29-1	TRBJ2-1	TGCGGCGTTGAGGTACTAGCGGGGTCCAATGAGCAGTTCTTC	CGVEVLAGSNEQFF
few	TRBD1	TRBV10-3	TRBJ1-2	TGTGCCATCAGGGTCGGGACAGGCGAATACGGCTACACCTTC	CAIRVGTGEYGYTF
.	TRBD2	TRBV6-6	TRBJ2-5	TGTGCCAGCAGTGCCGGGGAGGGGGAGACCCAGTACTTC	CASSAGEGETQYF
.	TRBD1	TRBV4-2	TRBJ1-2	TGTGCCAGCAGCCAAGATCCGACAGGGAGCTATGGCTACACCTTC	CASSQDPTGSYGYTF
few	.	TRBV2	TRBJ2-5	TGTGCCAGCATGCGGAGGTACCAAGAGACCCAGTACTTC	CASMRRYQETQYF
.	TRBD1	TRBV3-1	TRBJ2-5	TGTGCCAGCAGCTCATCGACCGGGACAGCGCAAGAGACCCAGTACTTC	CASSSSTGTAQETQYF
.	TRBD2	TRBV10-3	TRBJ2-5	TGTGCCATCAGTGAGGGACTAGCGGTTTACAATGAGCAGTACTTC	CAISEGLAVYNEQYF
.	.	TRBV6-1	TRBJ1-2	TGTGCCAGCAGGCCCGGGACGGAGGCGGGCTACACCTTC	CASRPGTEAGYTF
.	.	TRBV7-9	TRBJ2-6	TGTGCCAGCAGCTTAGTGCTCTCTGGGGCCAACGTCCTGACTTTC	CASSLVLSGANVLTF
.	.	TRBV5-1	TRBJ2-5	TGCGCCAGCAGCGTAGGGAACAATGAGCAGTACTTC	CASSVGNNEQYF
.	TRBD2	TRBV9	TRBJ2-5	TGTGCCAGCAGCGTAGGACGCAGCGGGGGGCTAGAGACCCAGTACTTC	CASSVGRSGGLETQYF
.	.	TRBV20-1	TRBJ1-2	TGCAGTGCTAGAGATATGACAGTCTATGGCTACACCTTC	CSARDMTVYGYTF
.	.	TRBV6-2/TRBV6-3	TRBJ1-1	TGTGCCAGCAGTCGCGGCACTGGTGGGACTGAAGCTTTCTTT	CASSRGTGGTEAFF
many	.	TRBV29-1	TRBJ2-1	TGCAGCGTTGGAAACAGCTATGAGCAGTTCTTC	CSVGNSYEQFF
.	.	TRBV12-3/TRBV12-4	TRBJ2-1	TGTGCCAGCAGTTTCGGGCTAGCGTCGCGGCAGTTCTTC	CASSFGLASRQFF
.	TRBD1	TRBV12-3/TRBV12-4	TRBJ2-7	TGTGCCAGCAGACCGGACAGGGGGGTTTACGAGCAGTACTTC	CASRPDRGVYEQYF
few	.	TRBV3-1	TRBJ2-1	TGTGCCAGCAGCCAAGATGGGTATTTTCATAACAATGAGCAGTTCTTC	CASSQDGYFHNNEQFF
few	.	TRBV5-6	TRBJ2-6	TGTGCCAGCAGCCGACGATTCTCTGGGGCCAACGTCCTGACTTTC	CASSRRFSGANVLTF
.	.	TRBV28	TRBJ2-3	TGTGCCAGCAGTCAGGCCTCTAGCACAGATACGCAGTATTTT	CASSQASSTDTQYF
.	.	TRBV11-2	TRBJ2-3	TGTGCCAGCAGCCAAGACGGACAAGGCACAGATACGCAGTATTTT	CASSQDGQGTDTQYF
.	.	TRBV2	TRBJ1-2	TGTGCCAGCAGTGATTCAGGCAATAACTATGGCTACACCTTC	CASSDSGNNYGYTF
.	.	TRBV6-5	TRBJ1-2	TGTGCCAGCAGTTACTCCGGCAGGGCTAACTATGGCTACACCTTC	CASSYSGRANYGYTF
.	.	TRBV7-9	TRBJ2-1	TGTGCCAGCAGCTTAGGGATGTGGTACAATGAGCAGTTCTTC	CASSLGMWYNEQFF
once	.	TRBV27	TRBJ2-1	TGTGCCAGCAGTTACCGTTTAGGACGGTCCTACAATGAGCAGTTCTTC	CASSYRLGRSYNEQFF
.	.	TRBV28	TRBJ1-2	TGTGCCAGCAGGGGGCCGGGACCGCTCTATGGCTACACCTTC	CASRGPGPLYGYTF
.	TRBD1	TRBV6-6	TRBJ2-5	TGTGCCAGCAGTTACCGGGACAGGCTTGAGGGGGAGACCCAGTACTTC	CASSYRDRLEGETQYF
few	.	TRBV20-1	TRBJ1-2	TGCAGTGCTAGCCCCGCCGGGGGTGGCAACTATGGCTACACCTTC	CSASPAGGGNYGYTF
few	TRBD1	TRBV5-1	TRBJ2-1	TGCGCCAGCAGCCCGATGGACAGGGCCTACAATGAGCAGTTCTTC	CASSPMDRAYNEQFF
.	.	TRBV10-3	TRBJ1-2	TGTGCCATCAGAGAGGCCCGTACGGGGATTCGTGGCTACACCTTC	CAIREARTGIRGYTF
.	.	TRBV18	TRBJ2-7	TGTACCAGCTCACCACGTGGCTTCTCCTACGAGCAGTACTTC	CTSSPRGFSYEQYF